The T cell receptor (beta chain) described here comes from a study of lymphopenia after photon versus proton radiotherapy. Findings of the study overall: In patients who died, overall survival fell as post-nadir TCR diversity dropped more. Survival link was tested only in deceased patients; proton benefit remains a possibility. After lymphocyte nadir, photon-treated repertoires showed oligoclonal expansion, especially CD8+ Temra. Proton therapy kept repertoires fairly stable, unlike photons, which gained effector/memory cells.

CDR3 length: 14 residues. Germline V gene data show CDR1 as LNHDA and CDR2 as SQIVND (reference sequence). Trimming cost V 10 bases and J 0 bases, with 12 bases left between them. A remark on this clone: Antigen unknown.

Measured with immunoSEQ multiplex PCR; TCRdb has only the in-frame clones, and not every one. The sample includes some 4,800 clones, more than 75% of them seen just once. This chain links TRBV19 with TRBJ2-2; D may be TRBD2 (6 bases). Here the sequenced sample was peripheral blood, taken from a patient treated with photon-based radiotherapy. This sequence originates from a man aged 30-40 years with gastric cancer. The chain's CDR3 is CATRDSSNTGELFF. The CDR3, as DNA: TGTGCCACCCGGGACTCGTCGAACACCGGGGAGCTGTTTTTT.